The T cell receptor (beta chain) described here comes from a study of identifying expanded T cells in peripheral blood. Only in-frame clones appear in the TCRdb table, and some are missing; sequencing was by immunoSEQ multiplex PCR. Of 70,000 to 95,000 clones in the sample, 88% were seen once. During the collection period, no donor immune events like infections were recorded. Findings of the study overall: Technical replicates showed roughly 1.2 changed clones; two weeks approximately 15; four weeks 19.

CDR1 and CDR2 (germline): SGHTA, FQGNSA. The V end was cut by 6 bases, the J end by 0 bases, with 9 bases between. This CDR3 is built from 13 residues. Details on this clone: The antigen remains undetermined.

The chain recombines TRBV7-2 with TRBJ2-7, with D unclear. The clonotype was recovered from a person aged 18 to 70 in good health. The specimen was blood. In nucleotides, the CDR3 is TGTGCCAGCAGTGATCCGAGCTCCTACGAGCAGTACTTC. Translation gives CASSDPSSYEQYF.